One sample yielded the 17 T cell receptor beta chains listed below, sequenced in a study of T-cell reconstitution after alpha-beta-depleted transplantation in children. Unique molecular identifiers were used to barcode this TCRbeta library. From the PCR reads, TCRdb called clonotypes with MiXCR, one entry per CDR3 protein. The table lists a few hundred thousand distinct CDR3 sequences, 9% to 12% of them singletons. Sequences were derived from PBMCs from the stem cell graft donor, sampled from the stem cell graft. Every receptor here comes from a human donor who donated a stem cell graft to a child with acute lymphoblastic leukemia.

The chain combines TRBV5-1 with TRBJ2-1; D may be TRBD1 (6 bases). The CDR3 has 17 amino acids. The V gene lost 0 bases and the J gene lost 9 bases, with 22 bases spanning the gap. Germline V gene data show CDR1 as SGHRS and CDR2 as YFSETQ. Written as DNA, the CDR3 is TGCGCCAGCAGCTTGGAGCTAGTGGTTTTGGGGACAAGTGAGCAGTTCTTC. This encodes CASSLELVVLGTSEQFF.

This clonotype was detected many times. The chain is built from TRBV28 and TRBJ2-3; D remains ambiguous. The CDR3 runs 15 residues. Deletions cut 2 bases from V and 4 bases from J, with 13 bases between. Germline CDR1 is MDHEN and CDR2 is SYDVKM. CDR3 bases: TGTGCCAGCAGTTTAGGCAGCACGGACGCAGATACGCAGTATTTT. Amino acids: CASSLGSTDADTQYF.

This clonotype was detected only a few times. V and J are TRBV11-2 and TRBJ2-2; the D is unclear. Germline V gives CDR1 SGHAT, CDR2 FQNNGV. The CDR3 runs 14 residues. V lost 4 bases, J lost 5 bases, and 11 bases lay in between. The DNA of the CDR3 is TGTGCCAGCAGCTCCGTAGCCCTTACCGGGGAGCTGTTTTTT. Encoded protein: CASSSVALTGELFF.

This clonotype showed up many times. The CDR3 sequence is CAISVGETINNEQFF. The DNA of the CDR3 is TGTGCCATCAGTGTCGGGGAGACAATTAACAATGAGCAGTTCTTC. The chain carries TRBV10-3 and TRBJ2-1, with D perhaps TRBD2 (5 bases). Germline V CDR1 and CDR2: ENHRY, SYGVKD. The CDR3 has 15 amino acids. Trimming took off 4 bases at V and 5 bases at J, with 15 bases between the two ends.

This rearrangement joins TRBV11-1 to TRBJ2-3, with 14 nucleotides matching TRBD2. The ends lost 4 bases at V and 5 bases at J; junction bases unmatched: 14. This CDR3 is 19 amino acids long. The germline V gene encodes CDR1 SGHAT and CDR2 FQDESV (reference sequence). The CDR3 protein is CASSSGRGLAGERGDTQYF. The CDR3 nucleotides read TGTGCCAGCAGCTCTGGACGGGGACTAGCGGGAGAAAGGGGAGATACGCAGTATTTT.

The genes are TRBV10-2 and TRBJ2-3; 7 nucleotides agree with TRBD2. From germline, CDR1 is WSHSY and CDR2 SAAADI. The CDR3 is made up of 14 amino acids. J lost 3 bases, V lost 5 bases, and 5 bases had no gene match. The CDR3: CASSWAGRTDTQYF. The CDR3 nucleotides read TGCGCCAGCAGTTGGGCCGGGAGGACAGATACGCAGTATTTT.

This clonotype was picked up many times. The chain uses TRBV5-1 and TRBJ2-2; 8 bases fit TRBD1. With 5 bases clipped from V and 7 bases from J, the junction kept 7 bases outside the gene matches. Per the germline V gene, CDR1 is SGHRS and CDR2 is YFSETQ. The CDR3 is 14 residues long. The CDR3 loop reads CASSPDRANGELFF. The CDR3 DNA reads TGCGCCAGCAGTCCGGACAGGGCTAACGGGGAGCTGTTTTTT.

This clonotype was detected ten times or more. The chain links TRBV27 to TRBJ1-2; a weak D match, TRBD1 (6 bases). Germline CDR1 reads MNHEY; CDR2 reads SMNVEV (reference sequence). V shed 4 bases and J shed 5 bases, with 11 bases lying between them. This CDR3 spans 13 amino acids. The CDR3 sequence: CASSYPRGYGYTF. The CDR3 DNA follows: TGTGCCAGCAGTTACCCTAGGGGGTATGGCTACACCTTC.

This clonotype occurred a few times. This sequence joins TRBV4-1 and TRBJ2-1; D is possibly TRBD2 (7 bases). This CDR3 region has 16 residues. V lost 0 bases and J lost 8, with 17 bases in between. The germline CDR1 and CDR2 sequences are MGHRA and YSYEKL. The CDR3 loop is CASSQEGAGVWDEQFF. In nucleotides, the CDR3 is TGCGCCAGCAGCCAAGAGGGGGCGGGAGTCTGGGATGAGCAGTTCTTC.

This clonotype was recorded many times. This chain links TRBV28 with TRBJ2-7; 7 bases fit TRBD2. This CDR3 has 15 amino acids. The germline gives CDR1 MDHEN, CDR2 SYDVKM. J was trimmed by 0 bases and V by 1 base; bases with no gene match: 3. The CDR3 loop reads CASSLYLAASYEQYF. The CDR3 bases are TGTGCCAGCAGTTTATATCTAGCGGCCTCCTACGAGCAGTACTTC.

This clonotype occurred a few times. This chain uses TRBV20-1 with TRBJ2-1; TRBD2 matches at 9 bases. The CDR3 is 15 residues long. The germline V gene has CDR1 DFQATT and CDR2 SNEGSKA (reference sequence). J lost 7 bases, V lost 0 bases, and 7 bases had no gene match. CDR3 sequence reads: CSARDEVAGANEQFF. In DNA form, the CDR3 reads TGCAGTGCTAGAGATGAAGTAGCGGGAGCGAATGAGCAGTTCTTC.

This chain connects TRBV30 to TRBJ2-7, with TRBD1 matching over 7 bases. Losses at the gene ends were 2 bases for V and 2 bases for J; bases not matched to a gene: 6. Germline V gene lookup returns CDR1 GTSNPN and CDR2 SVGIG (reference sequence). This CDR3 has 14 amino acids. CDR3 nucleotides: TGTGCCTGGAGTCCTCCGGGACAGCCCTACGAGCAGTACTTC. Amino acids: CAWSPPGQPYEQYF.

This clonotype was picked up a small number of times. This chain links TRBV12-3 or TRBV12-4 with TRBJ1-1, with D uncertain. The CDR3 has 13 residues. V was cut by 2 bases and J by 6 bases, with 10 bases left in between. The CDR3 loop is CASSLSPGAEAFF. CDR3 DNA: TGTGCCAGCAGTTTATCCCCCGGGGCTGAAGCTTTCTTT.

The chain joins TRBV5-4 to TRBJ2-1; TRBD2 matches at 13 bases. The CDR3 totals 15 residues. Germline assignment: CDR1 SGHNT and CDR2 YYREEE (reference sequence). J gave up 9 bases and V 3 bases, and 6 bases lay outside the gene matches. The CDR3 DNA sequence: TGTGCCAGCAGCTATACTAGCGGGAGGGCCTCTGAGCAGTTCTTC. Amino acids: CASSYTSGRASEQFF.

Remarks on this clonotype: This CDR3 fails to terminate in the conserved phenylalanine or tryptophan, so it likely reflects a read error. The gene calls are TRBV20-1 and TRBJ2-5, with 7 positions matching TRBD2. CDR1 is DFQATT, CDR2 SNEGSKA, per germline (reference sequence). This CDR3 has 14 amino acids. V shed 0 bases and J 3 bases; nucleotides not matched to a gene: 4. The CDR3 bases are TGCAGTGCTAGAGAGGTTCTAGCGGAAGAGACCCAGTACATC. It specifies CSAREVLAEETQYI.

This clonotype occurred a few times. The chain carries TRBV7-2 and TRBJ1-2; no clear D. The germline CDR1 and CDR2 sequences are SGHTA and FQGNSA. V gave up 8 bases and J gave up 1 base, with 11 bases separating them. This CDR3 has 13 residues. Written as DNA, the CDR3 is TGTGCCAGCGGCGCCGGGGTTAACTATGGCTACACCTTC. It translates to CASGAGVNYGYTF.

This clonotype was observed a few times. The chain recombines TRBV29-1 with TRBJ2-5; D assignment may be TRBD1 or TRBD2 (6 bases each). Germline-derived CDR1 and CDR2 are SQVTM and ANQGSEA. The ends were cut back, 5 bases at V and 5 bases at J, with 12 bases in the middle. CDR3 length equals 12 residues. In DNA form, the CDR3 reads TGCAGCGTTCTGACAGGAGGGGAGACCCAGTACTTC. Translated: CSVLTGGETQYF.